Following are 27 T cell receptor beta chains from one sample sequenced in a study of breast tumors, draining lymph nodes, adjacent tissues. Using its own MiXCR run on the multiplex PCR reads, TCRdb lists one record per CDR3 protein. The profile shows fewer than 250,000 distinct CDR3 sequences, roughly 30% of them singletons. Breast cancer patients provided tissue from their axillary draining lymph nodes. The sequencing input was axillary lymph node tissue. The receptor set was obtained from a female donor with breast cancer. Some clones in this sample may be carry-over from other donors' samples.

This clonotype was recorded only once. The rearrangement links TRBV20-1 to TRBJ1-3; D is uncertain. V was pared by 6 bases and J by 2 bases, with 14 bases between. The CDR3 runs to 14 residues. Germline V gene lookup returns CDR1 DFQATT and CDR2 SNEGSKA (reference sequence). CDR3 bases: TGCAGTGCGCCGTATGCGGGAGCTGGAAACACCATATATTTT. As protein: CSAPYAGAGNTIYF.

The chain recombines TRBV20-1 with TRBJ2-3, with 8 bases matching TRBD2. From germline, CDR1 is DFQATT and CDR2 SNEGSKA (reference sequence). This CDR3 has 14 amino acids. The ends lost 5 bases at V and 5 bases at J; junction bases unmatched: 9. CDR3 amino acids: CSAHGLAREDTQYF. The CDR3 DNA sequence: TGCAGTGCTCACGGACTAGCTAGGGAAGATACGCAGTATTTT.

As concerns this clonotype: A read error is possible here, since a much larger clone lies one base away. The CDR3 spells CASSLDRRAQQYF. The CDR3 DNA reads TGTGCCAGCAGCTTAGATCGACGGGCCCAGCAGTACTTC. The chain uses TRBV11-2 and TRBJ2-7; D ambiguous. This CDR3 has 13 residues. Germline assignment: CDR1 SGHAT and CDR2 FQNNGV. Trimming stripped 0 bases from V and 8 bases from J, with 11 bases between.

The J gene is TRBJ1-5, the V gene TRBV2; D unclear. Germline V gene sequence: CDR1 SNHLY, CDR2 FYNNEI. The CDR3 is made up of 14 amino acids. The germline V and J ends were trimmed by 2 bases and 3 bases, with 8 bases remaining between them. CDR3 nucleotide sequence: TGTGCCAGCAGTGAAAGCAGTACCAATCAGCCCCAGCATTTT. Protein product: CASSESSTNQPQHF.

V is TRBV9 and J is TRBJ1-3, with D unclear. Deletions cut 0 bases from V and 8 bases from J, with 6 bases between. The CDR3 is 12 amino acids. Per germline, CDR1 SGDLS and CDR2 YYNGEE. The CDR3 DNA is TGTGCCAGCAGCGTAGAAGGAGACACCATATATTTT. Its protein product is CASSVEGDTIYF.

As concerns this clonotype: A much larger clone lies a single base off, so this may be a read error. The V gene is TRBV5-1, the J gene TRBJ2-3; 8 bases align to TRBD1. Germline loops: CDR1 SGHRS, CDR2 YFSETQ. The CDR3 is made up of 15 amino acids. The V segment lost 6 bases and the J segment 4 bases; nucleotides outside the gene matches: 10. The CDR3 nucleotides read TGCGCCAGCATCAGGACAGGGCGCACCGCAGATACGCAGTATTTT. Its protein product is CASIRTGRTADTQYF.

There are a few counts of this clonotype. This rearrangement joins TRBV10-1 to TRBJ2-7; D call uncertain. There are 15 residues in the CDR3. Trimming left V 0 bases short and J 7 bases short, with 16 bases between. CDR1 is WNHNN and CDR2 is SYGVQD in the germline V gene (reference sequence). DNA of the CDR3: TGCGCCAGCAGTGAGTCCCCTCGTATGGCGGCAGAGCAGTACTTC. Encoded protein: CASSESPRMAAEQYF.

Points on this clonotype: This CDR3 is missing its conserved last phenylalanine or tryptophan, likely due to a read error. The V and J genes are TRBV6-1 and TRBJ1-5, with D maybe TRBD1 (5 bases). CDR1 is MNHNS and CDR2 is SASEGT in the germline V gene. V dropped 4 bases and J dropped 2 bases, with 12 bases sitting between them. The length of the CDR3 is 15 residues. The CDR3 DNA follows: TGTGCCAGCAGTGCGATAGTGGGGGGCAATCAGCCCCAGCATTCT. This encodes CASSAIVGGNQPQHS.

The V call is TRBV9, the J call TRBJ2-7, with D possibly TRBD1 on 6 matching bases. The V end lost 6 bases, the J end lost 1 base, and 11 bases lay between the germline ends. This CDR3 spans 13 amino acids. Looked up from germline, CDR1 is SGDLS and CDR2 is YYNGEE. CDR3 DNA: TGTGCCAGCAAACAGGGTACGTCCTACGAGCAGTACTTC. It yields the protein CASKQGTSYEQYF.

This clonotype has a count of ten or more. The chain joins TRBV6-1 to TRBJ1-3; possible D gene TRBD1, 5 bases. In germline, CDR1 is MNHNS, CDR2 SASEGT. The V and J ends lost 7 bases and 1 base respectively, with 14 bases between them. This CDR3 contains 15 residues. CDR3 region: CASTHPAGSGNTIYF. CDR3 nucleotide sequence: TGTGCCAGCACACACCCCGCAGGGTCTGGAAACACCATATATTTT.

V usage is TRBV6-4 and J usage is TRBJ1-2; D not certain. V was pared by 5 bases and J by 5 bases, with 9 bases between. Germline V gene sequence: CDR1 MRHNA, CDR2 SNTAGT. The CDR3 is made up of 12 amino acids. The CDR3 DNA reads as TGTGCCAGCAGTCGCGACGGTTATGGCTACACCTTC. Protein product: CASSRDGYGYTF.

This clonotype was detected many times. This chain joins TRBV4-1 and TRBJ2-1; 8 nucleotides align to TRBD2. The trim removed 4 bases at V and 8 bases at J, leaving 10 bases unmatched. There are 15 residues in the CDR3. Germline-derived CDR1 and CDR2 are MGHRA and YSYEKL. The CDR3 here is CASSPGLASYHEQFF. The DNA of the CDR3 is TGCGCCAGCAGCCCCGGACTAGCTTCATACCATGAGCAGTTCTTC.

There are a few counts of this clonotype. The V call is TRBV20-1, the J call TRBJ1-1; 11 nucleotides align to TRBD1. The V segment lost 6 bases and the J segment 4 bases; nucleotides outside the gene matches: 10. The CDR3 is 15 residues long. The germline V gene has CDR1 DFQATT and CDR2 SNEGSKA (reference sequence). CDR3 region: CSANSWDRGATEAFF. CDR3 sequence (DNA): TGCAGTGCAAACTCCTGGGACAGGGGGGCCACTGAAGCTTTCTTT.

This clonotype was detected only a few times. Given a much more abundant clone one base away, this may be a read error. The V call is TRBV20-1, the J call TRBJ1-2, with D perhaps TRBD1 (5 bases). This CDR3 has 13 amino acids. Per germline, CDR1 DFQATT and CDR2 SNEGSKA (reference sequence). V lost 5 bases and J lost 10, with 20 bases in between. CDR3 nucleotide sequence: TGCAGTGCTCCCGACCGGATGGGGGGTGCCTACACCTTC. It is translated as CSAPDRMGGAYTF.

This clonotype was seen repeatedly, ten times or more. The rearrangement joins TRBV7-9 to TRBJ2-3; tentatively, D is TRBD2 (5 bases). Germline V gene sequence: CDR1 SEHNR, CDR2 FQNEAQ (reference sequence). The germline V and J ends were trimmed by 2 bases and 5 bases, with 14 bases remaining between them. The CDR3 is made up of 15 amino acids. DNA for the CDR3: TGTGCCAGCAGCTTATATCGCGGGTTGGGAGATACGCAGTATTTT. Its translation: CASSLYRGLGDTQYF.

This chain connects TRBV11-3 to TRBJ2-1; 7 bases map to TRBD1. This CDR3 spans 17 amino acids. Trimming cost V 4 bases and J 0 bases; bases outside gene matches: 9. Germline V lookup: CDR1 SGHNT, CDR2 YENEEA. The DNA for the CDR3 is TGTGCCAGCAGCTGGGAAGGGGACAGCCTCTCCTACAATGAGCAGTTCTTC. Translation gives CASSWEGDSLSYNEQFF.

This clonotype has a count of ten or more. The chain employs TRBV6-1 and TRBJ2-2; D is uncertain. With 2 bases removed from V and 6 bases from J, the gap between germline ends came to 7 bases. Per the germline V gene, CDR1 is MNHNS and CDR2 is SASEGT. The CDR3 spans 13 residues. The CDR3 loop is CASSERQAGELFF. In DNA form, the CDR3 reads TGTGCCAGCAGTGAACGGCAAGCCGGGGAGCTGTTTTTT.

This clonotype came up many times. The J gene is TRBJ2-7, the V gene TRBV11-3; perhaps TRBD2 as D (5 bases). The CDR3 is 16 amino acids. V gave up 5 bases and J gave up 0 bases, with 17 bases separating them. In germline, CDR1 is SGHNT, CDR2 YENEEA. Written as DNA, the CDR3 is TGTGCCAGCAGCCCCCGGGATAGCCTAAGCTCCTACGAGCAGTACTTC. Protein product: CASSPRDSLSSYEQYF.

This clonotype has just one count. The J gene is TRBJ1-3, the V gene TRBV29-1; 7 nucleotides match TRBD1. Germline loops: CDR1 SQVTM, CDR2 ANQGSEA. The CDR3 has 12 amino acids. J lost 10 bases, V lost 3 bases, and 6 bases had no gene match. The CDR3: CSVEPGGETIYF. CDR3 coding DNA: TGCAGCGTTGAGCCAGGGGGAGAGACCATATATTTT.

The chain has TRBV24-1 and TRBJ2-7; TRBD2 is a possible D gene (5 bases). Trimming shortened V by 12 bases and J by 2 bases, and 10 bases separated the two germline ends. The CDR3 is 11 residues long. The germline gives CDR1 KGHDR, CDR2 SFDVKD. The CDR3 sequence is CAPGFPYEQYF. The CDR3 DNA sequence: TGTGCCCCGGGATTCCCCTACGAGCAGTACTTC.

This clonotype has a count of ten or more. V gene TRBV20-1 combines with J gene TRBJ2-5; 12 bases map to TRBD2. After removal of 6 bases from V and 0 bases from J, the junction contained 8 bases not matched to a gene. Germline V lookup: CDR1 DFQATT, CDR2 SNEGSKA (reference sequence). This CDR3 region has 16 residues. CDR3 coding DNA: TGCAGTGCCCGGTCCCGGACTAGCGGGGACCAAGAGACCCAGTACTTC. Amino acid sequence: CSARSRTSGDQETQYF.

CDR3 coding DNA: TGTGCCAGCTCACCAAAGGGAAGCAATCAGCCCCAGCATTTT. Encoded protein: CASSPKGSNQPQHF. The chain combines TRBV18 with TRBJ1-5, with D unclear. This CDR3 has 14 amino acids. Germline V gene sequence: CDR1 KGHSH, CDR2 LQKENI. With 2 bases removed from V and 1 base from J, the gap between germline ends came to 6 bases.

As regards this clonotype: A single base separates this from a much larger clone, so it may be a read error. J is TRBJ1-2 and V is TRBV19, with D hard to call. CDR3 length equals 15 residues. With 2 bases removed from V and 4 bases from J, the gap between germline ends came to 14 bases. The germline V gene encodes CDR1 LNHDA and CDR2 SQIVND (reference sequence). The CDR3 loop reads CASSIIGASTYGYTF. The CDR3 DNA reads as TGTGCCAGTAGTATAATTGGAGCTTCTACCTATGGCTACACCTTC.

This clonotype turned up a few times. This may come from a read error, since a much larger clone is one base off. This chain links TRBV6-6 with TRBJ1-4, with D hard to call. CDR1 and CDR2 (germline): MNHNY, SVGAGI (reference sequence). This CDR3 spans 16 amino acids. Deletions cut 5 bases from V and 3 bases from J, with 16 bases between. The CDR3 nucleotides read TGTGCCAGCAGTCACCTCTGGCAATCGGCTAATGAAAAACTGTTTTTT. Translated: CASSHLWQSANEKLFF.

This clonotype came up many times. The chain has TRBV20-1 and TRBJ1-1, with TRBD1 identical over 7 bases. Trimming took 1 base from V and 2 from J; bases not matched to a gene: 10. This CDR3 is built from 16 residues. CDR1 DFQATT and CDR2 SNEGSKA come from the germline V gene (reference sequence). CDR3 in amino acids: CSARGTGDRANTEAFF. As DNA, the CDR3 is TGCAGTGCTAGAGGAACCGGGGACAGAGCAAACACTGAAGCTTTCTTT.

Many counts were recorded for this clonotype. This sequence joins TRBV5-6 and TRBJ2-2, with D perhaps matching TRBD2 (5 bases). Trimming cost V 4 bases and J 0 bases, with 7 bases left between them. There are 14 residues in the CDR3. The germline V gene has CDR1 SGHDT and CDR2 YYEEEE. CDR3 coding DNA: TGTGCCAGCAGCGGGAGTACGAACACCGGGGAGCTGTTTTTT. It specifies CASSGSTNTGELFF.

There are many counts of this clonotype. The gene calls are TRBV2 and TRBJ1-2; D is ambiguous. The CDR3 sequence is 13 residues long. The germline V gene encodes CDR1 SNHLY and CDR2 FYNNEI. With 2 bases removed from V and 7 bases from J, the gap between germline ends came to 11 bases. This chain's CDR3 is CASSESRGGGYTF. The CDR3 region has the DNA TGTGCCAGCAGTGAATCCCGAGGAGGTGGCTACACCTTC.